This note documents a single TCR beta chain sequence. Unstimulated PBMCs were sorted into CD3+CD4+ and CD3+CD8+ populations. The data are from a study of T cell clones after liver transplantation. Study-level information: Liver transplant recipients had immunosuppression withdrawal attempted within 2 years.

Sequenced by immunoSEQ multiplex PCR; TCRdb stores in-frame clones only, minus some. The table has 50,000 to 60,000 clones, 70% to 75% seen once. Losses at the gene ends were 4 bases for V and 5 bases for J; bases not matched to a gene: 12. CDR3 length: 16 residues. The germline gives CDR1 MDHEN, CDR2 SYDVKM. The V call is TRBV28, the J call TRBJ1-2; 8 bases align to TRBD1. The sequencing here drew on CD4+ T cells from blood, taken at the 22-month timepoint. This TCR derives from a human patient who received a liver transplant. The graft donor may account for some of the T cells. In DNA, the CDR3 is TGTGCCAGCAGTTATGGGATGCAGGGGGCGCGGTATGGCTACACCTTC. Amino acids: CASSYGMQGARYGYTF.